These 2 T cell receptor beta chains were sequenced from one sample in a study of blood T cells in healthy people across ages. Together with a sample-barcoded 5' primer, a J-beta primer mix was included in a second PCR lasting roughly 7 to 11 cycles. Via MiXCR, TCRdb re-called the 5' RACE reads, giving one row per CDR3 protein. The table lists hundreds of thousands of distinct CDR3 sequences, under 50% of them singletons. The sequenced material came from blood. These receptors were taken from a man aged 25 to 40 in good health.

This sequence joins TRBV11-2 and TRBJ2-1; D remains unclear. Trimming removed 0 bases from V and 6 bases from J, with 27 bases in between. The germline CDR1 and CDR2 sequences are SGHAT and FQNNGV. The CDR3 spans 20 residues. DNA of the CDR3: TGTGCCAGCAGCTTAGATCTCCCCCGGCCAAAAGGTCCCCCATCCAATGAGCAGTTCTTC. Translation: CASSLDLPRPKGPPSNEQFF.

CDR3 residues: CASKRNNEQFF. CDR3 sequence (DNA): TGTGCCAGCAAACGGAACAATGAGCAGTTCTTC. The chain uses TRBV6-1 and TRBJ2-1; no clear D. Per the germline V gene, CDR1 is MNHNS and CDR2 is SASEGT. This CDR3 spans 11 amino acids. The germline V and J ends were trimmed by 7 bases and 5 bases, with 6 bases remaining between them.